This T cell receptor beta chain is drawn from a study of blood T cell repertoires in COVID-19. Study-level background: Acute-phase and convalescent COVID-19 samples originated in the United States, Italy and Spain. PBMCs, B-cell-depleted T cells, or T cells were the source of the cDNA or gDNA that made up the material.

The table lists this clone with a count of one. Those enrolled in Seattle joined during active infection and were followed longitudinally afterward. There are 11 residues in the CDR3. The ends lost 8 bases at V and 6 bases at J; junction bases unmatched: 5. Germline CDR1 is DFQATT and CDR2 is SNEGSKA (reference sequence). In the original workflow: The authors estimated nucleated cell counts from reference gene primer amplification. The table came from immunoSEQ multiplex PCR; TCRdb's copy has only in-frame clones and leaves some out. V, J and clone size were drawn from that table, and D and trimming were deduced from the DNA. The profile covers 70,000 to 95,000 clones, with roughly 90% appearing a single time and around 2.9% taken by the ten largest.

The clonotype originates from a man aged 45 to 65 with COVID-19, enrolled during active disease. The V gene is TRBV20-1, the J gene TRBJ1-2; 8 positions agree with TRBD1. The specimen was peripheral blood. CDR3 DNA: TGCAGTACGGACAGGGCCCATGGCTACACCTTC. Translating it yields CSTDRAHGYTF.